The rows below give T cell receptor beta chains drawn from one sample of a study of CD4 T cells in relation to SARS-CoV-2 and coronaviruses. These receptors lack a known antigen. TCRdb's copy holds only in-frame clones and misses some; the assay was immunoSEQ multiplex PCR. The sample shows some 38,000 clones, 60% to 80% of them seen only once. The sample comprised memory CD4+ T cells from PBMCs, cultured in vitro. The receptors come from an adult with COVID-19. The CDR3 runs from the conserved cysteine through the conserved F or W. The D gene is left open where the match is weak. Clone size appears in some rows only: once, few, many, or a class for an expanded clone.

TGTGCCAGCAGTTTAGTACCCAGGGAAACCTACAATGAGCAGTTCTTC | CASSLVPRETYNEQFF | 16 | - | TRBJ2-1 | - | TRBV28
TGTGCCAGCAGCGTAGAGGGTAGCGGACACAATGAGCAGTTCTTC | CASSVEGSGHNEQFF | 15 | - | TRBJ2-1 | - | TRBV7-8
TGTGCCAGCAGCGCGGGACTAGCTGGGGAGCTGTTTTTT | CASSAGLAGELFF | 13 | - | TRBJ2-2 | TRBD2 | TRBV9
TGTGCCAGCAGTACGGAGAATGAGCAGTTCTTC | CASSTENEQFF | 11 | - | TRBJ2-1 | - | TRBV6-5
TGCGCCAGCAGCTTGGCGTCCGGGGGTTCACCCCTCCACTTT | CASSLASGGSPLHF | 14 | - | TRBJ1-6 | - | TRBV5-1
TGTGCCAGCAGCTTGGAGGGTATGACCGTGCAGTTCTTC | CASSLEGMTVQFF | 13 | - | TRBJ2-1 | - | TRBV5-5
TGTGCCAGCAGTTTGGTGCGACAGTTGAACACTGAAGCTTTCTTT | CASSLVRQLNTEAFF | 15 | - | TRBJ1-1 | - | TRBV28
TGTGCCAGCAGCCAACGCGAGGGTGTCGACATTCAGTACTTC | CASSQREGVDIQYF | 14 | - | TRBJ2-4 | - | TRBV4-2
TGTGCCAGCAGCCCTCAGGGACTAGGTGGCAACGTCCTGACTTTC | CASSPQGLGGNVLTF | 15 | - | TRBJ2-6 | - | TRBV21-1
TGTGCCAGCAGTTTAGATGTTTCGGACAGGCAAAATGAAAAACTGTTTTTT | CASSLDVSDRQNEKLFF | 17 | - | TRBJ1-4 | TRBD1 | TRBV28
TGTGCCAGCAGTCGGGACTACCTCGAGACCCAGTACTTC | CASSRDYLETQYF | 13 | - | TRBJ2-5 | TRBD2 | TRBV3-1/TRBV3-2
TGTGCCAGCAGGTTAGGACTAGCGGAGTACCACGAGCAGTACTTC | CASRLGLAEYHEQYF | 15 | - | TRBJ2-7 | TRBD2 | TRBV6-5
TGTGCCAGCAGCAAAGGGACAGGGTTGAACACTGAAGCTTTCTTT | CASSKGTGLNTEAFF | 15 | - | TRBJ1-1 | TRBD1 | TRBV7-2
TGTGCCAGCAGTTTACCAAGCGGGAGGGCTTACAATGAGCAGTTCTTC | CASSLPSGRAYNEQFF | 16 | - | TRBJ2-1 | TRBD2 | TRBV5-6
TGTGCCAGCAGGGTCCCGGGGGCCAAAAACATTCAGTACTTC | CASRVPGAKNIQYF | 14 | - | TRBJ2-4 | - | TRBV28
TGCAGCGTTGAGGGCACAGGGGGACTCTCAGGGACCCAGTACTTC | CSVEGTGGLSGTQYF | 15 | few | TRBJ2-5 | TRBD1 | TRBV29-1
TGTGCCAGCAGCTTAGGTCGGGACGTCTACGGCGGGGCTAATGAAAAACTGTTTTTT | CASSLGRDVYGGANEKLFF | 19 | - | TRBJ1-4 | - | TRBV7-8
TGTGCCAGCAGTTGGGACTATGGCTACACCTTC | CASSWDYGYTF | 11 | few | TRBJ1-2 | - | TRBV6-2/TRBV6-3
TGTGCCAGCAGCCTGGGACAGGCTAATGAAAAACTGTTTTTT | CASSLGQANEKLFF | 14 | - | TRBJ1-4 | TRBD1 | TRBV28
TGTGCCAGCAGTGACCGACAGGGGGCATTCTATGGCTACACCTTC | CASSDRQGAFYGYTF | 15 | - | TRBJ1-2 | TRBD1 | TRBV6-1
TGTGCCAGCAGCTTACTCGTGAGCGCTACGAACACCGGGGAGCTGTTTTTT | CASSLLVSATNTGELFF | 17 | - | TRBJ2-2 | - | TRBV7-2
TGTGCCAGCAGCCTCCAACCCCTACAGGGGGAACACGGCTACACCTTC | CASSLQPLQGEHGYTF | 16 | few | TRBJ1-2 | TRBD1 | TRBV3-1/TRBV3-2
TGTGCCAGCAGCTTAGGCGGGTCAGCCAAAAACATTCAGTACTTC | CASSLGGSAKNIQYF | 15 | - | TRBJ2-4 | - | TRBV7-2
TGTGCCAGCAGCTTAGGAGGGTATAGCTCCTACGAGCAGTACTTC | CASSLGGYSSYEQYF | 15 | - | TRBJ2-7 | - | TRBV7-9